This T cell receptor (beta chain) comes out of a study of early T cells in non-severe SARS-CoV-2 infection. At the level of the study: RNA in bulk from unsorted whole blood was sequenced, and chains were unpaired.

MiXCR, applied by TCRdb to the 5' RACE reads, yields one record per CDR3 protein. The data hold about 19,000 distinct CDR3 sequences, with about 4.2% observed a single time. This clonotype was counted at least ten times. CDR3 length: 14 amino acids. With V trimmed by 0 bases and J by 4 bases, 2 bases remained unmatched. Germline V gives CDR1 MNHEY, CDR2 SVGAGI. Sequencing input: whole blood. The J gene is TRBJ1-2, the V gene TRBV6-5, with TRBD1 matching over 7 bases. The TCR comes from an adult who was a healthcare worker with PCR-confirmed SARS-CoV-2 infection or an uninfected control (not recorded which). The DNA for the CDR3 is TGTGCCAGCAGTTACTCACAGGGGCCCTATGGCTACACCTTC. Translating it yields CASSYSQGPYGYTF.